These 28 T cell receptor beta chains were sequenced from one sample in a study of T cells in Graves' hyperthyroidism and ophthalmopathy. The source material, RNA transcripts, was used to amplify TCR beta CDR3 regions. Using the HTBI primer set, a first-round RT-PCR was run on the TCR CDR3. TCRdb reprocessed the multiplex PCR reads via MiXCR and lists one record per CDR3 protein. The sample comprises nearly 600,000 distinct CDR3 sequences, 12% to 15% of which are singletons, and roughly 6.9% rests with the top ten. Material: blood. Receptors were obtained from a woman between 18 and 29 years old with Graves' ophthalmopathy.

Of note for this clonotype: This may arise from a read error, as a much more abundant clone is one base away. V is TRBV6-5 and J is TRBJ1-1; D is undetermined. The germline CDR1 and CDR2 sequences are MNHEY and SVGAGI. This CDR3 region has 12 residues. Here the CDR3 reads CASNYSGREAFF. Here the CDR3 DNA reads TGTGCCAGCAATTACTCGGGGAGGGAAGCTTTCTTT.

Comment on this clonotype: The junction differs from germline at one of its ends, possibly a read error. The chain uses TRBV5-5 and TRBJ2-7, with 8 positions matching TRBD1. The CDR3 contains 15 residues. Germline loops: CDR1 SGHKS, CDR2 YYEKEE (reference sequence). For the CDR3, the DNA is TGTGCCAGCACCTTGACAGGGGTAAGCTCCTACGAGCAGTACTTC. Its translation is CASTLTGVSSYEQYF.

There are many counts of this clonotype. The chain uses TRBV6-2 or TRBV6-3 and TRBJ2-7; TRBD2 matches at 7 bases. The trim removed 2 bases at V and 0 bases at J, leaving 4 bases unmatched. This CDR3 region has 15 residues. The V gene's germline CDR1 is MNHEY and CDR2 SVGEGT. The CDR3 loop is CASSYVGGSSYEQYF. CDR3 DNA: TGTGCCAGCAGTTACGTAGGCGGGAGCTCCTACGAGCAGTACTTC.

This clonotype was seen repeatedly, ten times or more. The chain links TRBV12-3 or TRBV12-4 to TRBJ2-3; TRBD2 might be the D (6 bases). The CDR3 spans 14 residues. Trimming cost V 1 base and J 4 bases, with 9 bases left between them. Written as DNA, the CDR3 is TGTGCCAGCAGTTTAGTGGGGGGACCAGATACGCAGTATTTT. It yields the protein CASSLVGGPDTQYF.

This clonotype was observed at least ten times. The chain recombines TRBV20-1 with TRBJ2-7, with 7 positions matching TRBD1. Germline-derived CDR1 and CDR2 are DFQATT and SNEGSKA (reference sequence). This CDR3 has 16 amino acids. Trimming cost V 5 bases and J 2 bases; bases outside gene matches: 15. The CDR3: CSAPAPLQGITYEQYF. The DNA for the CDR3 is TGCAGTGCTCCCGCCCCTTTACAGGGGATAACCTACGAGCAGTACTTC.

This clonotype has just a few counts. CDR3 protein: CASQSIGVGDEQFF. The CDR3 DNA reads as TGTGCGAGCCAGTCCATCGGGGTGGGGGATGAGCAGTTCTTC. The gene calls are TRBV19 and TRBJ2-1; D is perhaps TRBD1 or TRBD2 (5 bases each). This CDR3 region has 14 residues. Germline CDR1 is LNHDA and CDR2 is SQIVND (reference sequence).

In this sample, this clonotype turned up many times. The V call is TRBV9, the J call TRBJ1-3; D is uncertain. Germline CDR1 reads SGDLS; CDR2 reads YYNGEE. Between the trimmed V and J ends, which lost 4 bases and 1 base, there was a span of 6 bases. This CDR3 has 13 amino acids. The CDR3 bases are TGTGCCAGCAGCTCCCGTTCTGGAAACACCATATATTTT. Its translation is CASSSRSGNTIYF.

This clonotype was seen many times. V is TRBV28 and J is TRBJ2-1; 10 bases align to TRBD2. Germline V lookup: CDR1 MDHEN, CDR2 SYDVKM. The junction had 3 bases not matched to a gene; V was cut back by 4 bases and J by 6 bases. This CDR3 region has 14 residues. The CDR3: CASSSSGSSNEQFF. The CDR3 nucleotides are TGTGCCAGCAGTTCTAGCGGGAGTTCCAATGAGCAGTTCTTC.

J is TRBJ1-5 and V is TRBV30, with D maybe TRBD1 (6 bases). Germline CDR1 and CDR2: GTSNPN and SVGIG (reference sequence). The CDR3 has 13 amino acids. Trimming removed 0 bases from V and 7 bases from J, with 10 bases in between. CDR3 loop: CAWSVQGQQPQHF. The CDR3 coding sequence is TGTGCCTGGAGTGTACAGGGACAACAGCCCCAGCATTTT.

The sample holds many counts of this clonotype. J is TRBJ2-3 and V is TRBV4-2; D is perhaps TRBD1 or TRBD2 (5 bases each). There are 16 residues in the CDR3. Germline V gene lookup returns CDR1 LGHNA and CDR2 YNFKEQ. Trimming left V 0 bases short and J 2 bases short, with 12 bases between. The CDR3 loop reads CASSQDRGGFTDTQYF. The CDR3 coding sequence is TGTGCCAGCAGCCAAGATAGGGGCGGGTTCACAGATACGCAGTATTTT.

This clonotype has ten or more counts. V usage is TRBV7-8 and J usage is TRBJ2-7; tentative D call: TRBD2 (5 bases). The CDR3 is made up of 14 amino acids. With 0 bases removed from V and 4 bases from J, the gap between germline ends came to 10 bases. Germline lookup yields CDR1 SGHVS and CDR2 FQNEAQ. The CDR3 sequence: CASSLAVRGYEQYF. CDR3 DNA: TGTGCCAGCAGCTTAGCGGTACGAGGGTACGAGCAGTACTTC.

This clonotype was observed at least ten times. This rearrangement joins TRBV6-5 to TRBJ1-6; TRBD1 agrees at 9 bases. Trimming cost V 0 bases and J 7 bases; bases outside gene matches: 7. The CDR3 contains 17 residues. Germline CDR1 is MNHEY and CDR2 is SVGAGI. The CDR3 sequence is CASSYSFRDRVNSPLHF. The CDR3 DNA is TGTGCCAGCAGTTACTCGTTCCGGGACAGGGTGAATTCACCCCTCCACTTT.

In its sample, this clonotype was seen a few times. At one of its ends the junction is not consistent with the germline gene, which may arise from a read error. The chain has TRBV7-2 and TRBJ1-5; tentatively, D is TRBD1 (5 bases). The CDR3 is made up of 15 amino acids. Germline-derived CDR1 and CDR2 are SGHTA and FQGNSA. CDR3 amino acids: CASSSGQYSNQPRHF. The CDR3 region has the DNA TGTGCCAGCAGCTCAGGACAATATAGCAATCAGCCCCGGCATTTT.

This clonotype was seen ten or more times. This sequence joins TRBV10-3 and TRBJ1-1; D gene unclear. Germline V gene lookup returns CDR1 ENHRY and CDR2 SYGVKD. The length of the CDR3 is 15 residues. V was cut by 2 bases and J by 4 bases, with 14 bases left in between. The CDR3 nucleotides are TGTGCCATCAGTGAGGAGGTTATGGTTGGCACTGAAGCTTTCTTT. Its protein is CAISEEVMVGTEAFF.

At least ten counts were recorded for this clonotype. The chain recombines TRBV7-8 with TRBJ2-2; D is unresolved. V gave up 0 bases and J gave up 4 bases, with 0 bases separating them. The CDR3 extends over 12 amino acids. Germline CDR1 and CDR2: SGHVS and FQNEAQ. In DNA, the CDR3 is TGTGCCAGCAGCTTAGCCACCGGGGAGCTGTTTTTT. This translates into CASSLATGELFF.

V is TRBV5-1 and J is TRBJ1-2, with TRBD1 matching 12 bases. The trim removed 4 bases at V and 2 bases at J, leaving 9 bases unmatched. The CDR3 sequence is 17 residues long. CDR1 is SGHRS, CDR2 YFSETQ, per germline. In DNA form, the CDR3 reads TGCGCCAGCAGCCCAGGGACAGGGGGCGGATTCAACTATGGCTACACCTTC. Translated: CASSPGTGGGFNYGYTF.

The CDR3 protein is CAPSTVGETQYF. CDR3 nucleotides: TGTGCCCCGTCCACAGTAGGGGAGACCCAGTACTTC. The chain combines TRBV24-1 with TRBJ2-5; D is undetermined. The CDR3 length is 12 residues. Germline CDR1 and CDR2: KGHDR and SFDVKD. V was pared by 12 bases and J by 5 bases, with 15 bases between.

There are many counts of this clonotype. The CDR3 reads CATSDGTKETQYF. CDR3 DNA sequence: TGTGCCACCAGTGATGGGACAAAAGAGACCCAGTACTTC. This sequence joins TRBV24-1 and TRBJ2-5; D perhaps matches TRBD1 (6 bases). The CDR3 spans 13 residues. V was pared by 3 bases and J by 3 bases, with 7 bases between. CDR1 and CDR2 (germline): KGHDR, SFDVKD.

The CDR3 DNA follows: TGTGCCAGCAGTAACCGGGACTGGAACACCGGGGAGCTGTTTTTT. This encodes CASSNRDWNTGELFF. The chain joins TRBV6-2 or TRBV6-3 to TRBJ2-2; a possible D gene is TRBD2 (6 bases). The CDR3 extends over 15 amino acids. Germline values: CDR1 MNHEY, CDR2 SVGEGT. V lost 5 bases and J lost 1, with 11 bases in between.

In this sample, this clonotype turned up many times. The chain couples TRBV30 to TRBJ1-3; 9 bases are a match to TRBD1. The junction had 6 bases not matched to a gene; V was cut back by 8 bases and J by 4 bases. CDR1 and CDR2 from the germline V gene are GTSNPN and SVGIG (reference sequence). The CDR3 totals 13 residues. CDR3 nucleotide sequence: TGTGCCACGGACAGGGGTTTCGGAAACACCATATATTTT. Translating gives CATDRGFGNTIYF. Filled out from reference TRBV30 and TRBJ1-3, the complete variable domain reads SQTIHQWPATLVQPVGSPLSLECTVEGTSNPNLYWYRQAAGRGLQLLFYSVGIGQISSEVPQNLSASRPQDRQFILSSKKLLLSDSGFYLCATDRGFGNTIYFGEGSWLTVV.

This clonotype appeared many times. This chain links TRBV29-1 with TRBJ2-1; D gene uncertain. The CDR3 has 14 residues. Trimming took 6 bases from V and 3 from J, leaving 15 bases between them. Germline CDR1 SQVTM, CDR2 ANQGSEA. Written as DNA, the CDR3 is TGCAGCGTCATGGAGCGACCGTACTACAATGAGCAGTTCTTC. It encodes CSVMERPYYNEQFF.

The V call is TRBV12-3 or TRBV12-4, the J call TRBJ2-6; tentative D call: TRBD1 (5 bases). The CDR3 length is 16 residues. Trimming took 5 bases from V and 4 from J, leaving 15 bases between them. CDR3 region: CASSLLQVPGANVLTF. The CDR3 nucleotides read TGTGCCAGCAGTCTCCTACAGGTTCCCGGGGCCAACGTCCTGACTTTC.

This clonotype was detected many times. The CDR3 coding sequence is TGTGCCAGCAGCTTCCCGGGACTAGCGAACACCGGGGAGCTGTTTTTT. Its translation is CASSFPGLANTGELFF. The gene calls are TRBV2 and TRBJ2-2; 8 bases map to TRBD2. CDR1 is SNHLY, CDR2 FYNNEI, per germline. J lost 0 bases, V lost 6 bases, and 6 bases had no gene match. The CDR3 has 16 residues.

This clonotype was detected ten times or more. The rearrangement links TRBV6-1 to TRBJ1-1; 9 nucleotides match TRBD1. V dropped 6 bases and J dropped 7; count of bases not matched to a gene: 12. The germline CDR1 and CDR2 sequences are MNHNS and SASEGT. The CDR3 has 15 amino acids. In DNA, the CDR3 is TGTGCCAGCAGCGACCAAACAGGGGGCGTAAATGAAGCTTTCTTT. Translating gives CASSDQTGGVNEAFF.

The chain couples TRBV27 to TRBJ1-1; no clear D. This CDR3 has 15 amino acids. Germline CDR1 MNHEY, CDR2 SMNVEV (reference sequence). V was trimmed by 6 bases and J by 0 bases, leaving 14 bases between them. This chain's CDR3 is CASSQLGPLNTEAFF. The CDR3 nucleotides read TGTGCCAGCAGCCAATTAGGACCGCTGAACACTGAAGCTTTCTTT.

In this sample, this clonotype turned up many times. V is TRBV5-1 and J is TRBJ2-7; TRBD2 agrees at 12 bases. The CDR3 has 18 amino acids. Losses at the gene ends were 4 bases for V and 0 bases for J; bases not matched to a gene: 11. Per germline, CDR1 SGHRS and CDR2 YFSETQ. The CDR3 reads CASSPELAGGLYSYEQYF. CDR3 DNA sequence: TGCGCCAGCAGCCCGGAACTAGCGGGAGGACTCTACTCCTACGAGCAGTACTTC.

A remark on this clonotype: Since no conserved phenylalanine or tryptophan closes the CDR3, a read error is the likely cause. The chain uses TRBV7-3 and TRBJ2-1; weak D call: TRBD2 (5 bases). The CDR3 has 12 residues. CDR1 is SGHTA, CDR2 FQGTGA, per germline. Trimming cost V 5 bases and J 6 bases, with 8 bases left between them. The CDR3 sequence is CASSTRGNEQFS. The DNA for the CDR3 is TGTGCCAGCAGCACCCGGGGCAATGAGCAGTTCTCC.

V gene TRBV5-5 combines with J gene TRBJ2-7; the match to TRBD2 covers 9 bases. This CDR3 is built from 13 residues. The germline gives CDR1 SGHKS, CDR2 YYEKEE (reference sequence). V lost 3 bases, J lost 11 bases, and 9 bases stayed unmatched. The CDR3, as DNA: TGTGCCAGCAGCTCTACCGGGACTAGCAAGGAGTACTTC. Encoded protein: CASSSTGTSKEYF.